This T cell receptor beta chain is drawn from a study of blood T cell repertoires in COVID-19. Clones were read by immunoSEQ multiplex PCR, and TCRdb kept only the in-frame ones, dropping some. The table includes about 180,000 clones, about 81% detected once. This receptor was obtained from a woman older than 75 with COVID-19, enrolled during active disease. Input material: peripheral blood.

Here the CDR3 reads CASSGERGKETQYF. CDR3 coding DNA: TGCGCCAGCAGTGGGGAGCGGGGGAAAGAGACCCAGTACTTC. The chain employs TRBV10-2 and TRBJ2-5; TRBD2 matches at 8 bases. The CDR3 has 14 amino acids. Trimming took 4 bases from V and 3 from J; bases not matched to a gene: 4. From germline, CDR1 is WSHSY and CDR2 SAAADI.